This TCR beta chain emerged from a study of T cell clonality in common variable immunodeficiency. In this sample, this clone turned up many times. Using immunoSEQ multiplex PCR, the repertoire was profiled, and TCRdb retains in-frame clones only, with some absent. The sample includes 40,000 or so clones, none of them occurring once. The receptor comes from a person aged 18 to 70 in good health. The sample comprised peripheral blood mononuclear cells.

The CDR3 loop reads CASRPRPPTGDEQYF. Partial CDR3 DNA: TGCGCCAGCAGACCCCGGCCCCCTACAGGGGACGAG. The chain is built from TRBV5-1 and TRBJ2-7, with 7 positions matching TRBD1. Read data end 3 residues before the CDR3 end; the end is taken from the germline J gene. The CDR3 runs 15 residues. After removal of 5 bases from V and 5 bases from J, the junction contained 13 bases not matched to a gene. Germline-derived CDR1 and CDR2 are SGHRS and YFSETQ.